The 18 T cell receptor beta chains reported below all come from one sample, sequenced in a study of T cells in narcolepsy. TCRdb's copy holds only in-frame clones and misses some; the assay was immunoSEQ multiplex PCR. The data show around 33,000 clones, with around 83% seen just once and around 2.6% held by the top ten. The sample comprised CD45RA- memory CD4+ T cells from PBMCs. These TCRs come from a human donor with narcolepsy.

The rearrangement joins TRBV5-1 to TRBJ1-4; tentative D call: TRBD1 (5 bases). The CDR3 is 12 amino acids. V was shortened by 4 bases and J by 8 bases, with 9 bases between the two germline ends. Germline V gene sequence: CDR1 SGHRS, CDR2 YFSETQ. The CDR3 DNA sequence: TGCGCCAGCAGCCCCCGGGGGGAAAAACTGTTTTTT. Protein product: CASSPRGEKLFF.

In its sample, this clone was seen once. CDR3 DNA sequence: TGTGCCAGCTCATCGGACACAGATACGCAGTATTTT. Its protein is CASSSDTDTQYF. V gene TRBV18 combines with J gene TRBJ2-3; D not resolved. Germline V gene lookup returns CDR1 KGHSH and CDR2 LQKENI. V lost 5 bases, J lost 2 bases, and 5 bases lay in between. The CDR3 consists of 12 residues.

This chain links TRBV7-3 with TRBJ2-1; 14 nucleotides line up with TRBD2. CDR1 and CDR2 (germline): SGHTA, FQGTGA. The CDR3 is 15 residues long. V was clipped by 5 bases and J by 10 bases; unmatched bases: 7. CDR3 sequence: CASSRGLAGDVEQFF. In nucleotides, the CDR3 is TGTGCCAGCAGCCGGGGACTAGCGGGGGATGTCGAGCAGTTCTTC.

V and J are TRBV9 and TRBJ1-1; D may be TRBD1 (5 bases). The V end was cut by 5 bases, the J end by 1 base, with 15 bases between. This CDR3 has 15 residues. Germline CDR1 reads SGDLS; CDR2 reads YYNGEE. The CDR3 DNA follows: TGTGCCAGCAGTCACGAGGGGTACACGAACACTGAAGCTTTCTTT. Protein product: CASSHEGYTNTEAFF.

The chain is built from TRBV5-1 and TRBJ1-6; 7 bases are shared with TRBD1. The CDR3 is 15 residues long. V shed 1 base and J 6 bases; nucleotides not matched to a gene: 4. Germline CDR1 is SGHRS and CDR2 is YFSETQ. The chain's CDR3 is CASSLWGQSNSPLHF. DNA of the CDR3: TGCGCCAGCAGCTTGTGGGGACAGAGTAATTCACCCCTCCACTTT.

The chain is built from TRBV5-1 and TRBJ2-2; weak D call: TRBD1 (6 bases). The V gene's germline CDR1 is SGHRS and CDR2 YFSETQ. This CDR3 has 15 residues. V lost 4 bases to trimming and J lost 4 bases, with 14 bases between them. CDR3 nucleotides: TGCGCCAGCAGCCCGACACGCAGGGGCACCGGGGAGCTGTTTTTT. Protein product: CASSPTRRGTGELFF. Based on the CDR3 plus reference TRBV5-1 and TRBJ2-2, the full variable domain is KAGVTQTPRYLIKTRGQQVTLSCSPISGHRSVSWYQQTPGQGLQFLFEYFSETQRNKGNFPGRFSGRQFSNSRSEMNVSTLELGDSALYLCASSPTRRGTGELFFGEGSRLTVL.

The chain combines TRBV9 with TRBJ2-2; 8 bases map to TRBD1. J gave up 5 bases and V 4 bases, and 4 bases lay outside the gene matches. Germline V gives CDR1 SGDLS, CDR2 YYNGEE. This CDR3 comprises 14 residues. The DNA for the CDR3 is TGTGCCAGCAGCCCACGGACAGGGACCGGGGAGCTGTTTTTT. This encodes CASSPRTGTGELFF.

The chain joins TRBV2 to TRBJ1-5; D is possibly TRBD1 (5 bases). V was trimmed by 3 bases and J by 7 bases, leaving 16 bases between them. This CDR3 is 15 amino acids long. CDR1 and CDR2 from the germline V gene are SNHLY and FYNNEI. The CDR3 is CASSEGSREYQPQHF. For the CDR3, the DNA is TGTGCCAGCAGTGAGGGATCCAGGGAGTACCAGCCCCAGCATTTT.

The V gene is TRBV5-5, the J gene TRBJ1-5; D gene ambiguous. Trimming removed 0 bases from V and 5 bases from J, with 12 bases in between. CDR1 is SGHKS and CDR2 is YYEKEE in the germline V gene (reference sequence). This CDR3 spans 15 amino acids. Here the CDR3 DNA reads TGTGCCAGCAGCTTGGAAGGGTTAGATTATCAGCCCCAGCATTTT. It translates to CASSLEGLDYQPQHF.

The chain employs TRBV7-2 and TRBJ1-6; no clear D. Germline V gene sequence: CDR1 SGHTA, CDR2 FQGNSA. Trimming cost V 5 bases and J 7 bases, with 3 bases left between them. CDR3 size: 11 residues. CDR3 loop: CASSRNSPLHF. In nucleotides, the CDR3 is TGTGCCAGCAGCAGGAATTCACCCCTCCACTTT.

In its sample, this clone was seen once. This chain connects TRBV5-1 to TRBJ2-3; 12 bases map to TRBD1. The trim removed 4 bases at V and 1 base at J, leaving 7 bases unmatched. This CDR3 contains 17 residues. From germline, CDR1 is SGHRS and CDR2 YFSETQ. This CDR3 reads CASSPGQGAMGTDTQYF. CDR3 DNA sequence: TGCGCCAGCAGCCCGGGACAGGGGGCAATGGGCACAGATACGCAGTATTTT. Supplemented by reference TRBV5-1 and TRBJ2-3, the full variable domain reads KAGVTQTPRYLIKTRGQQVTLSCSPISGHRSVSWYQQTPGQGLQFLFEYFSETQRNKGNFPGRFSGRQFSNSRSEMNVSTLELGDSALYLCASSPGQGAMGTDTQYFGPGTRLTVL.

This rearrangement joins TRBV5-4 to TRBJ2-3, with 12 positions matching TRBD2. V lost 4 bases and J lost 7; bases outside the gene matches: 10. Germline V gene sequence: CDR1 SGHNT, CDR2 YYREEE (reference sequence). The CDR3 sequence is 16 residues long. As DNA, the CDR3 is TGTGCCAGCAGCCGCGAGAGTACTAGCGGGGGGAATACGCAGTATTTT. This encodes CASSRESTSGGNTQYF.

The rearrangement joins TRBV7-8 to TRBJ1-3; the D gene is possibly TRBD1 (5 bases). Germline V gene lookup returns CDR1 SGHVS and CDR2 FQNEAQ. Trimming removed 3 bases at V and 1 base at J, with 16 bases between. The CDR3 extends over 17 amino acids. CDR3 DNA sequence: TGTGCCAGCAGCTTCGGTGATGGGGGAAAATCTGGAAACACCATATATTTT. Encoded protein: CASSFGDGGKSGNTIYF.

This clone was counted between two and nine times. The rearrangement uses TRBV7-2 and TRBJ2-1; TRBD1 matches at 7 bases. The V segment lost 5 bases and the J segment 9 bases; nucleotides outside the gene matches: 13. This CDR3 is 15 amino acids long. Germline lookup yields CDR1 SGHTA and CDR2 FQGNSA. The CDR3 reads CASSPRTVPGGEQFF. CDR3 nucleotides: TGTGCCAGCAGCCCCCGGACAGTACCAGGGGGTGAGCAGTTCTTC.

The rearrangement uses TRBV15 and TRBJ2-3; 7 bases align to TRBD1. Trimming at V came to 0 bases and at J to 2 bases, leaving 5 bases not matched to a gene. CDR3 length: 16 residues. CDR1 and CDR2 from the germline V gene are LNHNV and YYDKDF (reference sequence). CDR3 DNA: TGTGCCACCAGCAGAGATCCGGGACAGAACACAGATACGCAGTATTTT. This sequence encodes CATSRDPGQNTDTQYF.

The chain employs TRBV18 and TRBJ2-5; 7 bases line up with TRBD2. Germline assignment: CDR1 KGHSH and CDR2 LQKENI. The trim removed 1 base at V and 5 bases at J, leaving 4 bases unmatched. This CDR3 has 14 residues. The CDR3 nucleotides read TGTGCCAGCTCACCACAGATGGGAGGGGAGACCCAGTACTTC. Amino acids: CASSPQMGGETQYF.

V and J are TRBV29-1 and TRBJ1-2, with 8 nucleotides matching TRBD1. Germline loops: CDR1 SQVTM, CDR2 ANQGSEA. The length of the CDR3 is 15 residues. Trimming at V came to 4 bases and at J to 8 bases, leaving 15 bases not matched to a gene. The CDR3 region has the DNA TGCAGCGTTGTCCACCCCGGACAGGGCCAAGGGGGCTACACCTTC. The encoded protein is CSVVHPGQGQGGYTF.

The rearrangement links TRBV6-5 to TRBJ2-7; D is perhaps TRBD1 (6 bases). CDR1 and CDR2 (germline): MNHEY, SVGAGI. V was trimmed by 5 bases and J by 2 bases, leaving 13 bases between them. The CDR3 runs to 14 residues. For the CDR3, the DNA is TGTGCCAGCAGTCTACAGGGTATAGCCTACGAGCAGTACTTC. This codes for CASSLQGIAYEQYF.